This T cell receptor beta chain was sequenced in a study of cytomegalovirus exposure and HLA in healthy donors. V was shortened by 7 bases and J by 3 bases, with 13 bases between the two germline ends. The CDR3 contains 13 residues. The germline gives CDR1 SQVTM, CDR2 ANQGSEA. This clone was seen only once. Generated by immunoSEQ multiplex PCR, the TCRdb table keeps only in-frame clones and is missing some. The sample contains hundreds of thousands of clones, about 90% of which appear only once. Specimen: PBMCs. The sequence came from a young man in good health and CMV-seropositive. The chain uses TRBV29-1 and TRBJ2-1, with D maybe TRBD2 (7 bases). CDR3 sequence: CSAEGGNYNEQFF. DNA of the CDR3: TGCAGCGCGGAGGGGGGGAACTACAATGAGCAGTTCTTC.